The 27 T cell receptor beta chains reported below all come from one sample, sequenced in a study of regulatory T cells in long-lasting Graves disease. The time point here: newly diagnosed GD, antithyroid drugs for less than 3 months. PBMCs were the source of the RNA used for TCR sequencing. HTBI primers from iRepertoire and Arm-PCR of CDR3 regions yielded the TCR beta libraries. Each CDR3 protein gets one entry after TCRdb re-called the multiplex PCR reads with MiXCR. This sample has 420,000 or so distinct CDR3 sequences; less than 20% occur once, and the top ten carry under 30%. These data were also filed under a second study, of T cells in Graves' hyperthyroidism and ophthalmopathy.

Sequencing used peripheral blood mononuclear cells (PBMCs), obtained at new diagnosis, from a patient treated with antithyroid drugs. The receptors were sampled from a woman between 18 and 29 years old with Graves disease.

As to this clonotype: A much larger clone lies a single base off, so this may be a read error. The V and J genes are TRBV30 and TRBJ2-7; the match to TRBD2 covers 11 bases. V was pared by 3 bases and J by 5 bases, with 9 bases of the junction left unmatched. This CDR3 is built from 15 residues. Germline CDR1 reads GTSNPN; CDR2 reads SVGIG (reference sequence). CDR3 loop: CAWRGVAGGSDEQYF. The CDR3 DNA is TGTGCCTGGAGAGGGGTAGCGGGAGGGTCGGACGAGCAGTACTTC.

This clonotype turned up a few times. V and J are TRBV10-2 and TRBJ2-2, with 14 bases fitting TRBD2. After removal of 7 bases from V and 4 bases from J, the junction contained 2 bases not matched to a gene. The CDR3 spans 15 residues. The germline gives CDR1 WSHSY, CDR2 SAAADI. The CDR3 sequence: CASTGTSGSTGELFF. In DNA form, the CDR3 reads TGCGCCAGCACCGGGACTAGCGGGAGCACCGGGGAGCTGTTTTTT.

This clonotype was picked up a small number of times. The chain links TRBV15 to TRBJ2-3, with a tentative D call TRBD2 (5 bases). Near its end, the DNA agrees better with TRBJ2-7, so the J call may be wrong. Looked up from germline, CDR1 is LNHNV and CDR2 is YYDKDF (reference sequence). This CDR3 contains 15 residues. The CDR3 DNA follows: TGTGCCACCAGCAGACCACTAGTGGACGCCTACGAGCAGTACTTC. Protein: CATSRPLVDAYEQYF.

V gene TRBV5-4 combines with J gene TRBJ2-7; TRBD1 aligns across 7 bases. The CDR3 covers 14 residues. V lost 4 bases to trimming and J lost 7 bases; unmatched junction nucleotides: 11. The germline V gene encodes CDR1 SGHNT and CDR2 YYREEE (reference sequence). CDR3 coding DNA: TGTGCCAGCAGCCCGGACAGGCCCCTTGGAGAGCAGTACTTC. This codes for CASSPDRPLGEQYF.

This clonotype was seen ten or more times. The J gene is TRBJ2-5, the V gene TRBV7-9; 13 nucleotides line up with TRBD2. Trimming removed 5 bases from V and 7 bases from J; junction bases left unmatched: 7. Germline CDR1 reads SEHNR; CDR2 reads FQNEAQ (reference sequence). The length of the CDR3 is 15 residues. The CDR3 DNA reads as TGTGCCAGCAGCCTGACTAGCGGGAGGTCTGGGACCCAGTACTTC. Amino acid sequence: CASSLTSGRSGTQYF.

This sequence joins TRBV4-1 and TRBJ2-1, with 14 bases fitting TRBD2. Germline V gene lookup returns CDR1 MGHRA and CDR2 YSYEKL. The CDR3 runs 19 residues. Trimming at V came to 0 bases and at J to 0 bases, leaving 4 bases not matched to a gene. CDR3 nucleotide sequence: TGCGCCAGCAGCCAAGATGTCGGGACTAGCGGGAGCTCCTACAATGAGCAGTTCTTC. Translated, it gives CASSQDVGTSGSSYNEQFF.

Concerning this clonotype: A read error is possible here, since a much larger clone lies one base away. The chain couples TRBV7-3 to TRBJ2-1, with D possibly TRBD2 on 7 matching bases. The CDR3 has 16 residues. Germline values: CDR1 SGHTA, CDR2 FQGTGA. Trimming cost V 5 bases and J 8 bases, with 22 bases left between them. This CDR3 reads CASSPLGGGALDEQFF. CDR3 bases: TGTGCCAGCAGCCCCTTGGGGGGGGGCGCCCTGGATGAGCAGTTCTTC.

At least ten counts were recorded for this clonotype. CDR3 nucleotides: TGTGCCTGGAGCCGGGACAGCGGGTTCGACAATGAGCAGTTCTTC. Its protein is CAWSRDSGFDNEQFF. The genes are TRBV30 and TRBJ2-1; D may be TRBD1 (7 bases). Germline V gene data show CDR1 as GTSNPN and CDR2 as SVGIG (reference sequence). The CDR3 spans 15 residues. Trimming cost V 3 bases and J 5 bases, with 17 bases left between them.

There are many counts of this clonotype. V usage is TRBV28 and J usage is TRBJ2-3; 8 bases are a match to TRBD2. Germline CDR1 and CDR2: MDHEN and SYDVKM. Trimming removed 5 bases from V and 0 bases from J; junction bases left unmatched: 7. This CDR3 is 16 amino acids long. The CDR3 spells CASSPVAGRSTDTQYF. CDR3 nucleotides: TGTGCCAGCAGTCCGGTAGCGGGGCGTAGCACAGATACGCAGTATTTT.

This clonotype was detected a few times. CDR3 residues: CSVELVESSGSEQYF. DNA of the CDR3: TGCAGCGTTGAGCTCGTGGAGTCTAGCGGGAGCGAGCAGTACTTC. The V gene is TRBV29-1, the J gene TRBJ2-7; 10 positions agree with TRBD2. The ends lost 3 bases at V and 6 bases at J; junction bases unmatched: 11. This CDR3 has 15 amino acids. CDR1 is SQVTM and CDR2 is ANQGSEA in the germline V gene.

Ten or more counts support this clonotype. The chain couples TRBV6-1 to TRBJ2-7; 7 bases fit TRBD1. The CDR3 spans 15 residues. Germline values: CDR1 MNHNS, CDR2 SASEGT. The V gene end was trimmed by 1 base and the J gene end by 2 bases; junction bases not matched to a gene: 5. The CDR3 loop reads CASSEGTGRTYEQYF. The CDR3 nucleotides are TGTGCCAGCAGTGAAGGGACAGGTCGAACCTACGAGCAGTACTTC.

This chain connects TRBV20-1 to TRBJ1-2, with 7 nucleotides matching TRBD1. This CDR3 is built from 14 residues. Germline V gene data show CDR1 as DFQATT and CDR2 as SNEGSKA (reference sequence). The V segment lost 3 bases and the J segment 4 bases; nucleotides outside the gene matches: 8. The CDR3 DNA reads TGCAGTGCTAGTCCGGGACAGAGACCCTATGGCTACACCTTC. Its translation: CSASPGQRPYGYTF.

CDR3 DNA sequence: TGTGCCAGTAGTATCGGGGGCTACAATGAGCAGTTCTTC. This translates into CASSIGGYNEQFF. J is TRBJ2-1 and V is TRBV19; a possible D gene is TRBD2 (6 bases). This CDR3 region has 13 residues. Deletions cut 3 bases from V and 3 bases from J, with 6 bases between. CDR1 is LNHDA and CDR2 is SQIVND in the germline V gene (reference sequence).

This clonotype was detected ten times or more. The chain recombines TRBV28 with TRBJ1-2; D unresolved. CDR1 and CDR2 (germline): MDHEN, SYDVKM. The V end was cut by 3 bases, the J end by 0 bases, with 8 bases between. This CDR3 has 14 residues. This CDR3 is CASSFYSPNYGYTF. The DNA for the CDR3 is TGTGCCAGCAGTTTTTACAGTCCTAACTATGGCTACACCTTC.

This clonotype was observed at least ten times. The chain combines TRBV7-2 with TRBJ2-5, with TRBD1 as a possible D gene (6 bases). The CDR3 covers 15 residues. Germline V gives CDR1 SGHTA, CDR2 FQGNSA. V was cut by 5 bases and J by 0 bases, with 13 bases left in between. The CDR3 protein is CASSPDSWHQETQYF. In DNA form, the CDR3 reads TGTGCCAGCAGCCCGGACAGCTGGCACCAAGAGACCCAGTACTTC.

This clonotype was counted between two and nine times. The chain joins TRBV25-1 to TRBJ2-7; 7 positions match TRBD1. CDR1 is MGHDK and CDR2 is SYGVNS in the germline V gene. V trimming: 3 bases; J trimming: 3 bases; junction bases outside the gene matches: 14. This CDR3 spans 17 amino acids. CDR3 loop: CASSDSIRDSMDYEQYF. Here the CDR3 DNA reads TGTGCCAGCAGTGACTCAATACGGGACAGTATGGACTACGAGCAGTACTTC.

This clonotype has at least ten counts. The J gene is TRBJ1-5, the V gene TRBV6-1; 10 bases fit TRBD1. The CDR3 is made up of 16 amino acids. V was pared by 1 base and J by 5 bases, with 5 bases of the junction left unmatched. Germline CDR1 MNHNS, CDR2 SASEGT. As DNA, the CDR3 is TGTGCCAGCAGTGAAGGAACCGGGACAGGGGATCAGCCCCAGCATTTT. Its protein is CASSEGTGTGDQPQHF.

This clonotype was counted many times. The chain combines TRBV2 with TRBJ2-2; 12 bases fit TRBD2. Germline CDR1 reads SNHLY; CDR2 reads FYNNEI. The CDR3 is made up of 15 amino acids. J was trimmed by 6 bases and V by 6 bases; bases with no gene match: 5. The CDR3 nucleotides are TGTGCCAGCAGACCGGGACTAGCGGGTCCCGGGGAGCTGTTTTTT. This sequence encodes CASRPGLAGPGELFF.

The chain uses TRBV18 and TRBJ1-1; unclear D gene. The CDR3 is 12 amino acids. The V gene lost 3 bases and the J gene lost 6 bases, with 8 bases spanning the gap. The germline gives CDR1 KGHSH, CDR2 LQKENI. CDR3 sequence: CASSPAEAEAFF. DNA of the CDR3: TGTGCCAGCTCACCGGCAGAGGCTGAAGCTTTCTTT.

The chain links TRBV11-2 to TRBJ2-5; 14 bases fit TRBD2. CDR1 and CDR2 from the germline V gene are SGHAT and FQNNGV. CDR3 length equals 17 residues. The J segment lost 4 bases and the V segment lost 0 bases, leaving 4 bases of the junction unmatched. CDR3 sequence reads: CASSLEGLAGEVETQYF. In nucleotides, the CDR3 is TGTGCCAGCAGCTTAGAGGGACTAGCGGGAGAGGTAGAGACCCAGTACTTC.

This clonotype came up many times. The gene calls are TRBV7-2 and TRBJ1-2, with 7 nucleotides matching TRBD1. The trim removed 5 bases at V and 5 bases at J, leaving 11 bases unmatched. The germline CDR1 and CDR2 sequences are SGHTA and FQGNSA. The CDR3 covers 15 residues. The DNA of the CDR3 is TGTGCCAGCAGCGTCCCACAGGGGAGCGGTTATGGCTACACCTTC. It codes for CASSVPQGSGYGYTF.

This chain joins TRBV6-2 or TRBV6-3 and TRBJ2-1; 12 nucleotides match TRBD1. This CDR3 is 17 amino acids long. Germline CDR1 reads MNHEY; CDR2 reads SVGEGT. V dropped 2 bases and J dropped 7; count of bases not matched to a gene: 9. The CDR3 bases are TGTGCCAGCAGTTACAGTCCCCCGGGACAGGGGGCTAATGAGCAGTTCTTC. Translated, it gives CASSYSPPGQGANEQFF.

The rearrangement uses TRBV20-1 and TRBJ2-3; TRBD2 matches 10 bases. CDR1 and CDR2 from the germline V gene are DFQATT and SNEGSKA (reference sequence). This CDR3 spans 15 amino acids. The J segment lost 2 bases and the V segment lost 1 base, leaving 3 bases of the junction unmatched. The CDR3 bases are TGCAGTGCTAGAGGACTAGCGGGCCCCACAGATACGCAGTATTTT. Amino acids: CSARGLAGPTDTQYF.

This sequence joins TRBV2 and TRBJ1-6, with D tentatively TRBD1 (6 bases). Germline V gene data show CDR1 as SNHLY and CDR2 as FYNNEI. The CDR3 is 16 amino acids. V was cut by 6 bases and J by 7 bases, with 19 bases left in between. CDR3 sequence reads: CASSTPPDSTNSPLHF. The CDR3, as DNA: TGTGCCAGCAGCACCCCCCCGGACAGTACAAATTCACCCCTCCACTTT.

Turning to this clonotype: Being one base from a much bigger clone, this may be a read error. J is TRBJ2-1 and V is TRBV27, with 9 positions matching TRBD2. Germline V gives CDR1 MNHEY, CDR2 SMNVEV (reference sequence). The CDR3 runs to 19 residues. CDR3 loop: CASPWTSVIRRRLMEIESF. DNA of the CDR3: TGTGCCAGCCCCTGGACTAGCGTCATTAGACGGCGTCTCATGGAGATTGAGTCCTTC.

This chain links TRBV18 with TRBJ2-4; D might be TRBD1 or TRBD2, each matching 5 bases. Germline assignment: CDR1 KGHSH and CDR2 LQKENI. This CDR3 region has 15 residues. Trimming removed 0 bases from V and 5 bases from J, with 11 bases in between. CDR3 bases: TGTGCCAGCTCACCACCGGAGGCAGGGCAAAACATTCAGTACTTC. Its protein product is CASSPPEAGQNIQYF.

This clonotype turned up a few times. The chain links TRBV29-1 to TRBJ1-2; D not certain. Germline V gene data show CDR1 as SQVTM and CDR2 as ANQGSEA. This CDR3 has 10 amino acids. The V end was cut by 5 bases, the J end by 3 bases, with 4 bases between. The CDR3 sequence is CSVLDYGYTF. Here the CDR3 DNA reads TGCAGCGTTCTGGACTATGGCTACACCTTC. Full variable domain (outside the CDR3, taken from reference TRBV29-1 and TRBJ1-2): SAVISQKPSRDICQRGTSLTIQCQVDSQVTMMFWYRQQPGQSLTLIATANQGSEATYESGFVIDKFPISRPNLTFSTLTVSNMSPEDSSIYLCSVLDYGYTFGSGTRLTVV.